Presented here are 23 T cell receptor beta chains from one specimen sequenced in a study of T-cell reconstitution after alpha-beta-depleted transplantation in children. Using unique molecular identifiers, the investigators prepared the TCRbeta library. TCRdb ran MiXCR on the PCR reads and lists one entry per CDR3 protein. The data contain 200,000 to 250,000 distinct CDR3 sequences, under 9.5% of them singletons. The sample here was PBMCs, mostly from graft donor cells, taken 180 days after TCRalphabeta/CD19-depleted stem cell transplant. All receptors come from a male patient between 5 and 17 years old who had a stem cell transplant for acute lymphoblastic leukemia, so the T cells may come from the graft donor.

The CDR3 nucleotides read TGTGCCAGCAGGCTGACATTCTACGAGCAGTACTTC. Translation gives CASRLTFYEQYF. The J gene is TRBJ2-7, the V gene TRBV6-2 or TRBV6-3; D gene ambiguous. The CDR3 length is 12 residues. Germline V lookup: CDR1 MNHEY, CDR2 SVGEGT. Trimming pared 6 bases from V and 3 bases from J, leaving 9 bases between.

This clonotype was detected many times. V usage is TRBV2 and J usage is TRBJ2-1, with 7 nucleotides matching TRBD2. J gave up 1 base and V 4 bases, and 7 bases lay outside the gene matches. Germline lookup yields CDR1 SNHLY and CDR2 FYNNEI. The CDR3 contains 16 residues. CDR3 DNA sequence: TGTGCCAGCAGTGGGCTCGGGGGGTATTCCTACAATGAGCAGTTCTTC. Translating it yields CASSGLGGYSYNEQFF.

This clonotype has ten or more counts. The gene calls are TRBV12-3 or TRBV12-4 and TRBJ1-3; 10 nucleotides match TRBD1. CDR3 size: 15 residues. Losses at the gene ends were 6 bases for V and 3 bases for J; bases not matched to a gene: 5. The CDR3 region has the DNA TGTGCCAGCAGGCCAGGACAGGGGGATGGAAACACCATATATTTT. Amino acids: CASRPGQGDGNTIYF.

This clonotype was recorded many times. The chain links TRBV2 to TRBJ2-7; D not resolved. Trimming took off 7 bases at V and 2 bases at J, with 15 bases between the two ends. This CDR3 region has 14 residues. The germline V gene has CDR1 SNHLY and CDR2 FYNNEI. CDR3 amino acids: CASTMLGSAYEQYF. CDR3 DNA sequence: TGTGCCAGCACTATGCTCGGTTCCGCCTACGAGCAGTACTTC.

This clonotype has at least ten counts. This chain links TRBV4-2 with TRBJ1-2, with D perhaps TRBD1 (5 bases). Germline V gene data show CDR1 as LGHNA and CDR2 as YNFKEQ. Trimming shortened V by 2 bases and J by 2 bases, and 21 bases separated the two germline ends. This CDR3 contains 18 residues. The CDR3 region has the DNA TGTGCCAGCAGCCAACCCGGGGCAACCCTACACGAAAACTATGGCTACACCTTC. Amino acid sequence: CASSQPGATLHENYGYTF.

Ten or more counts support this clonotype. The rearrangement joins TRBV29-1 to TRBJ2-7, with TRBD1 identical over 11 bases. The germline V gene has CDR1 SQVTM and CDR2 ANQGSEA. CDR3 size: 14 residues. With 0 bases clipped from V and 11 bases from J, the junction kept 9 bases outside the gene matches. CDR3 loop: CSVEEGGQGARKYF. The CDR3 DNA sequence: TGCAGCGTTGAAGAAGGAGGACAGGGGGCGCGCAAGTACTTC.

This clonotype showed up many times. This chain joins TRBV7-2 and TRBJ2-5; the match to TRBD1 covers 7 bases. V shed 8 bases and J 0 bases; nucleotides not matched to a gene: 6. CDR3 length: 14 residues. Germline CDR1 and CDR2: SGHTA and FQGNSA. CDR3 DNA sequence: TGTGCCAGCTCCGGGACAGAGTACCAAGAGACCCAGTACTTC. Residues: CASSGTEYQETQYF. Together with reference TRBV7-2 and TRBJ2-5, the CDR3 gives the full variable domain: GAGVSQSPSNKVTEKGKDVELRCDPISGHTALYWYRQSLGQGLEFLIYFQGNSAPDKSGLPSDRFSAERTGGSVSTLTIQRTQQEDSAVYLCASSGTEYQETQYFGPGTRLLVL.

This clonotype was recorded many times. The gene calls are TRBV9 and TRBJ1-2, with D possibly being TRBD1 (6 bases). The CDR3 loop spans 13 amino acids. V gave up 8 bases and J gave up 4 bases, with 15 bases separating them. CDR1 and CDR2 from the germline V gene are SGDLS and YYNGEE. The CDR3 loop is CASNTGLGYGYTF. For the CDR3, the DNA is TGTGCCAGTAACACAGGGTTAGGCTATGGCTACACCTTC.

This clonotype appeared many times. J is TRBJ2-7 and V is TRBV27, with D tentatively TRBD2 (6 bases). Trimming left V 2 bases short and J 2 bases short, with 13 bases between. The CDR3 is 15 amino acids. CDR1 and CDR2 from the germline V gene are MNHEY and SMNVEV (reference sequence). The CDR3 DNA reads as TGTGCCAGCAGTTTAAAATGGAGGGAACCCTACGAGCAGTACTTC. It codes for CASSLKWREPYEQYF.

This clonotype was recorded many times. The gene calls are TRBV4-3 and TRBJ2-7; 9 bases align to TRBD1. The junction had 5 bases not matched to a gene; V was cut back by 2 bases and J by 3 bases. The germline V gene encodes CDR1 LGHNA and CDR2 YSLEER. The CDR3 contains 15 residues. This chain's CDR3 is CASSQIPGQGYEQYF. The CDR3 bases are TGCGCCAGCAGCCAAATACCGGGACAGGGCTACGAGCAGTACTTC.

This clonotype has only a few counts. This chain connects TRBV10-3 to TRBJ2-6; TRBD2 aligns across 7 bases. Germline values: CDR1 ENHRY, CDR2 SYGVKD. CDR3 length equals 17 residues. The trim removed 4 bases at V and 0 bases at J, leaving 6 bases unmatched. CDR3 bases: TGTGCCATCAGTGGGGGGGAGGGAGGCTCTGGGGCCAACGTCCTGACTTTC. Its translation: CAISGGEGGSGANVLTF.

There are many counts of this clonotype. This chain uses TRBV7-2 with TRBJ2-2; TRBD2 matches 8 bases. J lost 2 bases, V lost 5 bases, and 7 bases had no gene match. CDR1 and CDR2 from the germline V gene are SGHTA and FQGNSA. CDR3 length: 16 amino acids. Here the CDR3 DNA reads TGTGCCAGCAGCCCCCGACTAGCGAGTAACACCGGGGAGCTGTTTTTT. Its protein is CASSPRLASNTGELFF.

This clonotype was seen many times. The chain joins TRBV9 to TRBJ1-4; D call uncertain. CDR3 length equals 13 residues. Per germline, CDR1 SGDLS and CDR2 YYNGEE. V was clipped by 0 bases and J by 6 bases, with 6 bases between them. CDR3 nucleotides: TGTGCCAGCAGCGTAGGTGGGGATGAAAAACTGTTTTTT. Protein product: CASSVGGDEKLFF.

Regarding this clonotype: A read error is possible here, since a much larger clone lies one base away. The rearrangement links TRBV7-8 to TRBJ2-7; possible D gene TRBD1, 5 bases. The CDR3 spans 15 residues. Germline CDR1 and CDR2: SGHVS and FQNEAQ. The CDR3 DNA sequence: TGTGCCAGCAGCTTACGTTGGGGCGCCTCCTACGAGCATTACTTC. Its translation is CASSLRWGASYEHYF.

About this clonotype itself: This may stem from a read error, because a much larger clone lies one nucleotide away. CDR3 bases: TGCGCCAGCAGCCAAGATTCAGGGACAGTCTCCTATAATTCACCCCTCCGCTTT. Amino acid sequence: CASSQDSGTVSYNSPLRF. V gene TRBV4-3 combines with J gene TRBJ1-6; TRBD1 aligns across 7 bases. This CDR3 is built from 18 residues. In germline, CDR1 is LGHNA, CDR2 YSLEER.

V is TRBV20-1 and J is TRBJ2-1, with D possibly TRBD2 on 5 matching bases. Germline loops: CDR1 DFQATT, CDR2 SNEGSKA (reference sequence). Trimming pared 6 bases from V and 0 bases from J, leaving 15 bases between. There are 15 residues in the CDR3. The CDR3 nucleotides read TGCAGTGCGAGGACTTTTCGGAGCTCCTACAATGAGCAGTTCTTC. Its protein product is CSARTFRSSYNEQFF.

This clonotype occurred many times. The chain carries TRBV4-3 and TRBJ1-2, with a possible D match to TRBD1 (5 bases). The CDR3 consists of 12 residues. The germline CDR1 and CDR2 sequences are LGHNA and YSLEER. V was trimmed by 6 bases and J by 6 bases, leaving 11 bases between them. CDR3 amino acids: CASRRDSNGYTF. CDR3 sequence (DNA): TGCGCCAGCAGACGCGACAGCAATGGCTACACCTTC.

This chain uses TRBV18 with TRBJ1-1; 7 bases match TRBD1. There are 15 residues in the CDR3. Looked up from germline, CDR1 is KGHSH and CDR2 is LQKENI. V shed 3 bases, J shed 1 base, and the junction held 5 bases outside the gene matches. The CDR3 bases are TGTGCCAGCTCACCGATCGAGGGGGCGAACACTGAAGCTTTCTTT. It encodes CASSPIEGANTEAFF.

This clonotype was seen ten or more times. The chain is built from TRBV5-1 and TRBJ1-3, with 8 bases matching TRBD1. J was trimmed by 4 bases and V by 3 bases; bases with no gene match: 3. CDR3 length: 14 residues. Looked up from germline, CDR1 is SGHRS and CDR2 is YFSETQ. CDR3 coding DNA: TGCGCCAGCAGCTCCGGGACAGGAGGAAACACCATATATTTT. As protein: CASSSGTGGNTIYF.

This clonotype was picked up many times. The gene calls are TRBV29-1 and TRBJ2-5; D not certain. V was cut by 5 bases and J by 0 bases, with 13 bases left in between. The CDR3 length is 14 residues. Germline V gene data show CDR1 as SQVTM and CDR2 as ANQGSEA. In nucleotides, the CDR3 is TGCAGCGTTCAGTCTCGACGGTACCAAGAGACCCAGTACTTC. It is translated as CSVQSRRYQETQYF.

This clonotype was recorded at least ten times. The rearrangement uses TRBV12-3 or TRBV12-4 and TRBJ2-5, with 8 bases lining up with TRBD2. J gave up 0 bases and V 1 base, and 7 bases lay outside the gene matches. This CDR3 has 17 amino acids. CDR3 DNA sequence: TGTGCCAGCAGTTTAGTGGGCGGGGGGTTGTACCAAGAGACCCAGTACTTC. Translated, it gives CASSLVGGGLYQETQYF.

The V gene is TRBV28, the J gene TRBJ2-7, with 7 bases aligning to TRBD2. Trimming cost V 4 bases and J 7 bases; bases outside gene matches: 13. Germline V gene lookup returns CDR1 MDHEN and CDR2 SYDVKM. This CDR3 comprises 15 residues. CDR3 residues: CASSSRREGQGEQYF. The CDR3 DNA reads TGTGCCAGCAGTTCCCGTAGGGAGGGCCAAGGGGAGCAGTACTTC. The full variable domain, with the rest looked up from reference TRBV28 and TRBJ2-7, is DVKVTQSSRYLVKRTGEKVFLECVQDMDHENMFWYRQDPGLGLRLIYFSYDVKMKEKGDIPEGYSVSREKKERFSLILESASTNQTSMYLCASSSRREGQGEQYFGPGTRLTVT.

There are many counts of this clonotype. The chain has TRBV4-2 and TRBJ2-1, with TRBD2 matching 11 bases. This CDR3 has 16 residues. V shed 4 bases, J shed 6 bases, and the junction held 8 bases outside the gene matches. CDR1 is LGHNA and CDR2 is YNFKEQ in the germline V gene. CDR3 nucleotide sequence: TGTGCCAGCAGCCTCATAGCGGGAGGGCCCCCCAATGAGCAGTTCTTC. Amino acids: CASSLIAGGPPNEQFF.